The 31 T cell receptor beta chains below all came from one sample that was sequenced in a study of blood T cell repertoires in COVID-19. TCRdb keeps only in-frame clones here, not all; method: immunoSEQ multiplex PCR. The sample holds 200,000 to 300,000 clones, roughly 82% seen once. Specimen: peripheral blood. These receptors all come from a man in his forties or fifties who had recovered from COVID-19.

The V gene is TRBV18, the J gene TRBJ2-5; 9 bases are a match to TRBD2. The length of the CDR3 is 15 residues. Losses at the gene ends were 2 bases for V and 4 bases for J; bases not matched to a gene: 5. Germline CDR1 KGHSH, CDR2 LQKENI. The CDR3 nucleotides read TGTGCCAGCTCACCATATTTTAGCGGGGGAGAGACCCAGTACTTC. Translation gives CASSPYFSGGETQYF.

V is TRBV9 and J is TRBJ1-2; 10 nucleotides line up with TRBD1. With 4 bases clipped from V and 6 bases from J, the junction kept 3 bases outside the gene matches. CDR1 and CDR2 from the germline V gene are SGDLS and YYNGEE. This CDR3 is built from 13 residues. As DNA, the CDR3 is TGTGCCAGCAGCCGACAGGGGGCCAATGGCTACACCTTC. This codes for CASSRQGANGYTF.

Only a few counts were recorded for this clone. J is TRBJ2-5 and V is TRBV6-6; 8 bases are a match to TRBD2. Germline V gives CDR1 MNHNY, CDR2 SVGAGI (reference sequence). The ends lost 3 bases at V and 5 bases at J; junction bases unmatched: 5. This CDR3 has 14 residues. This CDR3 is CASSYQPSGETQYF. For the CDR3, the DNA is TGTGCCAGCAGTTATCAGCCTAGCGGGGAGACCCAGTACTTC.

This clone is a singleton in its sample. The chain carries TRBV12-3 or TRBV12-4 and TRBJ1-2; D unresolved. The CDR3 has 12 amino acids. V dropped 5 bases and J dropped 5 bases, with 9 bases sitting between them. The CDR3 DNA follows: TGTGCCAGCAGTGAATACAGTTATGGCTACACCTTC. Encoded protein: CASSEYSYGYTF.

This clone appeared once. This sequence joins TRBV7-9 and TRBJ2-1; D is possibly TRBD2 (6 bases). Germline V gene sequence: CDR1 SEHNR, CDR2 FQNEAQ (reference sequence). The V and J ends lost 5 bases and 0 bases respectively, with 17 bases between them. There are 17 residues in the CDR3. CDR3 loop: CASSAMRLESSYNEQFF. CDR3 sequence (DNA): TGTGCCAGCAGCGCAATGCGACTAGAGAGCTCCTACAATGAGCAGTTCTTC.

The rearrangement uses TRBV30 and TRBJ2-3, with 12 bases aligning to TRBD2. This CDR3 has 15 residues. Losses at the gene ends were 5 bases for V and 2 bases for J; bases not matched to a gene: 5. Germline V gene sequence: CDR1 GTSNPN, CDR2 SVGIG (reference sequence). CDR3 DNA: TGTGCCTGGGGGCTAGCGGGGGGGAACACAGATACGCAGTATTTT. Its protein product is CAWGLAGGNTDTQYF.

The rearrangement uses TRBV5-1 and TRBJ2-7; the match to TRBD2 covers 15 bases. The CDR3 covers 16 residues. V trimming: 3 bases; J trimming: 5 bases; junction bases outside the gene matches: 6. CDR1 and CDR2 from the germline V gene are SGHRS and YFSETQ. CDR3 region: CASSWGLAGGLDEQYF. The CDR3 DNA sequence: TGCGCCAGCAGCTGGGGACTAGCGGGAGGACTAGACGAGCAGTACTTC.

The chain has TRBV13 and TRBJ1-2; 7 bases are a match to TRBD1. Germline V gene sequence: CDR1 PRHDT, CDR2 FYEKMQ (reference sequence). Trimming removed 0 bases from V and 7 bases from J; junction bases left unmatched: 5. CDR3 length: 14 amino acids. The CDR3 sequence is CASSLGTGNSGYTF. CDR3 in DNA: TGTGCCAGCAGCTTAGGGACAGGGAATTCTGGCTACACCTTC.

The CDR3 DNA follows: TGCGCCAGCAGCTTGAATTTAGGGACAGGGGCAGGGAAACTGTTTTTT. Its protein product is CASSLNLGTGAGKLFF. The chain uses TRBV5-1 and TRBJ1-4; 10 bases align to TRBD1. Trimming removed 1 base from V and 11 bases from J; junction bases left unmatched: 11. Germline CDR1 and CDR2: SGHRS and YFSETQ. The CDR3 loop spans 16 amino acids.

The CDR3 sequence: CASSLPDRDNEKLFF. CDR3 nucleotide sequence: TGTGCCAGCAGCTTACCTGACAGGGATAACGAAAAACTGTTTTTT. This sequence joins TRBV7-6 and TRBJ1-4; 7 bases agree with TRBD1. CDR1 SGHVS and CDR2 FNYEAQ come from the germline V gene. J gave up 8 bases and V 2 bases, and 8 bases lay outside the gene matches. This CDR3 region has 15 residues.

The rearrangement links TRBV3-1 (or the pseudogene TRBV3-2) to TRBJ2-7; 7 nucleotides match TRBD1. J lost 6 bases, V lost 2 bases, and 13 bases had no gene match. The CDR3 is made up of 16 amino acids. Germline CDR1 is LGHDT and CDR2 is YNNKEL (reference sequence). The CDR3 coding sequence is TGTGCCAGCAGCCAATTGATTAGGGGGCCTTTGGGCGAGCAGTACTTC. Protein sequence: CASSQLIRGPLGEQYF.

This clone was picked up one time. The V call is TRBV11-2, the J call TRBJ2-1, with 11 bases lining up with TRBD1. CDR1 and CDR2 from the germline V gene are SGHAT and FQNNGV. The junction had 7 bases not matched to a gene; V was cut back by 2 bases and J by 13 bases. The CDR3 consists of 14 residues. The CDR3 loop reads CASSLSRTGGDQFF. In DNA, the CDR3 is TGTGCCAGCAGCTTAAGTCGGACAGGGGGCGATCAGTTCTTC.

This clone was seen a handful of times. This chain joins TRBV2 and TRBJ2-7; TRBD1 matches 9 bases. The CDR3 loop spans 13 amino acids. V lost 8 bases, J lost 9 bases, and 11 bases stayed unmatched. Germline loops: CDR1 SNHLY, CDR2 FYNNEI. The CDR3 region is CASRRDRDGAQYF. Here the CDR3 DNA reads TGTGCCAGCCGACGGGACAGGGACGGGGCGCAGTACTTC.

The chain employs TRBV9 and TRBJ2-1, with 13 bases that match TRBD2. J gave up 7 bases and V 3 bases, and 7 bases lay outside the gene matches. CDR3 size: 16 residues. Germline values: CDR1 SGDLS, CDR2 YYNGEE. CDR3 region: CASSATGTSGMNEQFF. CDR3 sequence (DNA): TGTGCCAGCAGCGCAACCGGGACTAGCGGGATGAATGAGCAGTTCTTC.

The chain has TRBV27 and TRBJ2-2, with TRBD1 matching over 7 bases. CDR1 is MNHEY and CDR2 is SMNVEV in the germline V gene (reference sequence). Trimming took 10 bases from V and 2 from J; bases not matched to a gene: 4. The CDR3 is made up of 13 amino acids. CDR3 in amino acids: CAIRQGNTGELFF. The CDR3 coding sequence is TGTGCCATCCGACAGGGCAACACCGGGGAGCTGTTTTTT.

CDR3 in amino acids: CASSLGATHLNTEAFF. For the CDR3, the DNA is TGTGCCAGCAGTTTAGGGGCCACGCACCTGAACACTGAAGCTTTCTTT. The chain couples TRBV27 to TRBJ1-1; a possible D gene is TRBD1 (5 bases). V was trimmed by 2 bases and J by 0 bases, leaving 13 bases between them. There are 16 residues in the CDR3. The V gene's germline CDR1 is MNHEY and CDR2 SMNVEV (reference sequence).

This clone was seen a single time. V is TRBV5-4 and J is TRBJ1-1; possibly TRBD1 for D (5 bases). V was cut by 5 bases and J by 2 bases, with 7 bases left in between. The germline V gene has CDR1 SGHNT and CDR2 YYREEE (reference sequence). This CDR3 region has 12 residues. The CDR3 loop reads CASRRGNTEAFF. The CDR3 DNA reads as TGTGCCAGCAGAAGGGGTAACACTGAAGCTTTCTTT.

V usage is TRBV27 and J usage is TRBJ2-1; a weak D match, TRBD1 (7 bases). The CDR3 contains 17 residues. V was cut by 6 bases and J by 3 bases, with 21 bases left in between. Germline CDR1 is MNHEY and CDR2 is SMNVEV (reference sequence). The CDR3 loop is CASRSLKAGGNYNEQFF. The CDR3 nucleotides are TGTGCCAGCAGGAGTCTTAAGGCAGGGGGGAACTACAATGAGCAGTTCTTC.

The chain employs TRBV29-1 and TRBJ2-7, with TRBD1 identical over 8 bases. Per germline, CDR1 SQVTM and CDR2 ANQGSEA. V lost 5 bases and J lost 4; bases outside the gene matches: 13. The CDR3 extends over 15 amino acids. The chain's CDR3 is CSVHFNRRGLYEQYF. The CDR3 DNA follows: TGCAGCGTTCACTTTAACCGCAGGGGGCTATACGAGCAGTACTTC.

The chain links TRBV7-2 to TRBJ2-2, with D unresolved. Trimming took 1 base from V and 2 from J, leaving 8 bases between them. CDR1 is SGHTA, CDR2 FQGNSA, per germline. The CDR3 has 15 amino acids. The CDR3 loop is CASSLEALNTGELFF. CDR3 DNA: TGTGCCAGCAGCTTAGAAGCCTTAAACACCGGGGAGCTGTTTTTT.

This rearrangement joins TRBV5-5 to TRBJ1-2, with 9 bases matching TRBD1. Germline V gene sequence: CDR1 SGHKS, CDR2 YYEKEE (reference sequence). There are 14 residues in the CDR3. The V segment lost 3 bases and the J segment 3 bases; nucleotides outside the gene matches: 3. Written as DNA, the CDR3 is TGTGCCAGCAGCTCATACAGGGGGCACTATGGCTACACCTTC. It specifies CASSSYRGHYGYTF. The full variable domain, in which reference TRBV5-5 and TRBJ1-2 provide the parts outside the CDR3, is DAGVTQSPTHLIKTRGQQVTLRCSPISGHKSVSWYQQVLGQGPQFIFQYYEKEERGRGNFPDRFSARQFPNYSSELNVNALLLGDSALYLCASSSYRGHYGYTFGSGTRLTVV.

V usage is TRBV6-5 and J usage is TRBJ2-3; D is perhaps TRBD1 (5 bases). Between the trimmed V and J ends, which lost 0 bases and 3 bases, there was a span of 10 bases. Germline lookup yields CDR1 MNHEY and CDR2 SVGAGI. The CDR3 has 15 residues. The CDR3 protein is CASSYSGLRTDTQYF. The CDR3 coding sequence is TGTGCCAGCAGTTACTCGGGGCTAAGGACAGATACGCAGTATTTT.

The rearrangement joins TRBV3-1 (or the pseudogene TRBV3-2) to TRBJ2-5; D may be TRBD2 (7 bases). Germline CDR1 LGHDT, CDR2 YNNKEL (reference sequence). This CDR3 is built from 18 residues. Trimming removed 0 bases at V and 5 bases at J, with 22 bases between. CDR3 in amino acids: CASSQDSWGGPLRETQYF. DNA for the CDR3: TGTGCCAGCAGCCAAGACTCCTGGGGGGGGCCCCTTAGGGAGACCCAGTACTTC.

CDR3 DNA sequence: TGTGCCACCAGTGATTCCGTCCCGGGACAGTACTATGGCTACACCTTC. Encoded protein: CATSDSVPGQYYGYTF. This chain uses TRBV24-1 with TRBJ1-2, with 7 positions matching TRBD1. The V and J ends lost 2 bases and 3 bases, in that order; junction bases with no gene match: 8. This CDR3 contains 16 residues. Germline CDR1 reads KGHDR; CDR2 reads SFDVKD.

The gene calls are TRBV7-8 and TRBJ1-5; D unclear. Germline lookup yields CDR1 SGHVS and CDR2 FQNEAQ. The CDR3 sequence is 18 residues long. The germline V and J ends were trimmed by 1 base and 2 bases, with 18 bases remaining between them. CDR3 region: CASSLDIWVPEGNQPQHF. The CDR3 DNA follows: TGTGCCAGCAGCTTAGATATATGGGTCCCCGAGGGCAATCAGCCCCAGCATTTT.

The chain couples TRBV7-8 to TRBJ1-1, with D possibly matching TRBD1 (5 bases). The germline V gene encodes CDR1 SGHVS and CDR2 FQNEAQ. With 5 bases removed from V and 3 bases from J, the gap between germline ends came to 10 bases. This CDR3 region has 13 residues. CDR3 loop: CASSPQGYTEAFF. In DNA form, the CDR3 reads TGTGCCAGCAGCCCGCAGGGTTACACTGAAGCTTTCTTT.

The rearrangement joins TRBV11-2 to TRBJ2-1; D is ambiguous. The CDR3 is 11 residues long. CDR1 is SGHAT, CDR2 FQNNGV, per germline. V lost 5 bases to trimming and J lost 9 bases, with 8 bases between them. The CDR3 region has the DNA TGTGCCAGCAGCGCGGTGATTGAGCAGTTCTTC. Residues: CASSAVIEQFF.

The CDR3 region has the DNA TGTGCCAGCAGCTTAGGGGGAGGTGCACCCCTCCACTTT. Amino acids: CASSLGGGAPLHF. The chain carries TRBV11-3 and TRBJ1-6; D unclear. The CDR3 has 13 residues. V was clipped by 1 base and J by 11 bases, with 9 bases between them. Germline-derived CDR1 and CDR2 are SGHNT and YENEEA.

The DNA of the CDR3 is TGTGCCAGTACCACCGACAGGAACTCTGGAAACACCATATATTTT. This translates into CASTTDRNSGNTIYF. The V call is TRBV19, the J call TRBJ1-3; possibly TRBD1 for D (6 bases). The germline V gene encodes CDR1 LNHDA and CDR2 SQIVND (reference sequence). The CDR3 sequence is 15 residues long. Trimming cost V 7 bases and J 0 bases, with 13 bases left between them.

The chain links TRBV6-6 to TRBJ1-1, with D possibly being TRBD1 (6 bases). V was pared by 8 bases and J by 1 base, with 11 bases between. Germline assignment: CDR1 MNHNY and CDR2 SVGAGI (reference sequence). The CDR3 sequence is 13 residues long. CDR3 sequence reads: CASGDTENTEAFF. The CDR3 region has the DNA TGTGCCAGCGGGGACACCGAGAACACTGAAGCTTTCTTT.

Only one count was recorded for this clone. The rearrangement uses TRBV6-2 or TRBV6-3 and TRBJ1-6; 7 nucleotides line up with TRBD1. V gave up 4 bases and J gave up 9 bases; unmatched junction bases: 6. Germline V lookup: CDR1 MNHEY, CDR2 SVGEGT. The CDR3 runs to 14 residues. CDR3 sequence: CASSSWTGSSPLHF. In DNA form, the CDR3 reads TGTGCCAGCAGTTCCTGGACAGGTTCTTCACCCCTCCACTTT.